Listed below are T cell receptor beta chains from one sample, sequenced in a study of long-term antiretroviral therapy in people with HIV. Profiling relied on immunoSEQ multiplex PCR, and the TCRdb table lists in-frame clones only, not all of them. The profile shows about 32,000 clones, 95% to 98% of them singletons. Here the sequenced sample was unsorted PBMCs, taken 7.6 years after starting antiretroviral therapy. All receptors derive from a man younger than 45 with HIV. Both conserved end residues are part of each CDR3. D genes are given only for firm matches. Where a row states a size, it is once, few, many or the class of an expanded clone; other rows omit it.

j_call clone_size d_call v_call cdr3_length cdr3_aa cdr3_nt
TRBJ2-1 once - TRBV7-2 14 CASSYSGGAREQFF TGTGCCAGCAGTTACTCAGGTGGGGCGAGGGAGCAGTTCTTC
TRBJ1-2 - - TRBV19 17 CASRSPGAGPPNYGYTF TGTGCCAGTAGGTCACCGGGGGCGGGACCTCCTAACTATGGCTACACCTTC
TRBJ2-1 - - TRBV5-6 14 CASSLQGGYNEQFF TGTGCCAGCAGCTTGCAGGGGGGATACAATGAGCAGTTCTTC
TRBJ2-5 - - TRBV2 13 CASSQNTEETQYF TGTGCCAGCAGTCAGAACACGGAAGAGACCCAGTACTTC
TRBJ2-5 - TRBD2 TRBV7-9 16 CASSFGLAGTQETQYF TGTGCCAGCAGCTTTGGACTAGCGGGGACCCAAGAGACCCAGTACTTC
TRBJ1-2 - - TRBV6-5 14 CASSRGTENYGYTF TGTGCCAGCAGCCGAGGTACCGAGAACTATGGCTACACCTTC
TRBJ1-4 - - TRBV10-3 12 CAIRETEEKLFF TGTGCCATCAGGGAGACAGAGGAAAAACTGTTTTTT
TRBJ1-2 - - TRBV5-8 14 CASGRGFGVRDYTF TGTGCCAGCGGGAGAGGTTTTGGGGTTCGGGACTACACCTTC
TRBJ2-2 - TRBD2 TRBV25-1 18 CASSPLDLGGWAVGELFF TGTGCCAGCAGTCCACTCGACCTCGGGGGGTGGGCGGTCGGGGAGCTGTTTTTT
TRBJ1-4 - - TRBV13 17 CASSARGESGTNEKLFF TGTGCCAGCAGCGCCCGAGGGGAGTCGGGGACTAATGAAAAACTGTTTTTT
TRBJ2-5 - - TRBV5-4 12 CASSLGPETQYF TGTGCCAGCAGCCTGGGCCCGGAGACCCAGTACTTC
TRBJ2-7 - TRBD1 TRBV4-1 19 CASSPPGQGANFDFDEQYF TGCGCCAGCAGCCCCCCTGGACAGGGGGCGAATTTCGACTTTGACGAGCAGTACTTC
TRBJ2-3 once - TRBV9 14 CASRKNYGTDTQYF TGTGCCAGCAGGAAGAATTACGGCACAGATACGCAGTATTTT
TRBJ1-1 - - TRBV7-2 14 CASSLVQGNTEAFF TGTGCCAGCAGCTTAGTACAGGGGAACACTGAAGCTTTCTTT
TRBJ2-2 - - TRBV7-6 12 CASSAGAGELFF TGTGCCAGCAGCGCAGGGGCCGGGGAGCTGTTTTTT
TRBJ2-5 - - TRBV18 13 CASSPEGPETQYF TGTGCCAGCTCACCAGAAGGGCCAGAGACCCAGTACTTC
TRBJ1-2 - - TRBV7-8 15 CASSLGSPFNYGYTF TGTGCCAGCAGCTTAGGTTCCCCTTTTAACTATGGCTACACCTTC
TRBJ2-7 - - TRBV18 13 CASSPLMGYEQYF TGTGCCAGCTCACCGCTCATGGGCTACGAGCAGTACTTC
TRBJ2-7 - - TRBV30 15 CAWTPLAAVPYEQYF TGTGCCTGGACCCCCTTGGCGGCGGTACCCTACGAGCAGTACTTC
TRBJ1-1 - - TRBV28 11 CASNLGAEAFF TGTGCCAGCAACCTAGGGGCTGAAGCTTTCTTT
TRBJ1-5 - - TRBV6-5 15 CASRKTGPSNQPQHF TGTGCCAGCAGGAAGACAGGACCTAGCAATCAGCCCCAGCATTTT
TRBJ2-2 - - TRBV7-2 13 CASSLGWDRELFF TGTGCCAGCAGCTTAGGGTGGGACCGGGAGCTGTTTTTT
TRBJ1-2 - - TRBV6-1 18 CASSEDWSWGPSNYGYTF TGTGCCAGCAGTGAAGATTGGAGTTGGGGGCCATCTAACTATGGCTACACCTTC
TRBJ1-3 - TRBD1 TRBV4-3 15 CASSQGGTGGNTIYF TGCGCCAGCAGCCAAGGCGGGACAGGAGGAAACACCATATATTTT
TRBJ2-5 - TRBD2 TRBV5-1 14 CARILTSGRETQYF TGCGCCAGAATACTGACTAGCGGGAGAGAGACCCAGTACTTC
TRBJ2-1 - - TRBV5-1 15 CASSYAETSYNEQFF TGCGCCAGCAGCTACGCCGAAACCTCCTACAATGAGCAGTTCTTC
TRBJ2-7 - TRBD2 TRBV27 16 CASSPRRAERGYEQYF TGTGCCAGCAGTCCCCGTCGGGCCGAGCGGGGCTACGAGCAGTACTTC
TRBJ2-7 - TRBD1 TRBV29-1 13 CSVTQGAAYEQYF TGCAGCGTCACACAGGGGGCGGCCTACGAGCAGTACTTC
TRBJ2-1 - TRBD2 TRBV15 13 CATSIIAGNEQFF TGTGCCACCAGCATCATAGCGGGCAATGAGCAGTTCTTC
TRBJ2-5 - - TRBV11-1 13 CASSLRFAKTQYF TGTGCCAGCAGCTTGAGATTCGCAAAGACCCAGTACTTC
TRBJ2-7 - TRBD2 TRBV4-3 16 CASSQDTSGGPYEQYF TGCGCCAGCAGCCAAGATACGTCGGGAGGGCCGTACGAGCAGTACTTC
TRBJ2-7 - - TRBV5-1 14 CASSLREKPDEQYF TGCGCCAGCAGCTTGCGGGAGAAGCCCGACGAGCAGTACTTC
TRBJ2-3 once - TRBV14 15 CASSYLPPLIDTQYF TGTGCCAGCAGCTACCTCCCTCCCCTAATAGATACGCAGTATTTT
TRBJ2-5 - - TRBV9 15 CASSPSPVPQETQYF TGTGCCAGCAGCCCCTCCCCGGTGCCCCAAGAGACCCAGTACTTC
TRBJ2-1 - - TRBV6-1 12 CASSFGGNEQFF TGTGCCAGCAGTTTTGGCGGGAATGAGCAGTTCTTC
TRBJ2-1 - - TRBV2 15 CASSLGVNSYNEQFF TGTGCCAGCAGTTTGGGGGTGAACTCCTACAATGAGCAGTTCTTC
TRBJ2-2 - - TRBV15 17 CATRMVGARFDTGELFF TGTGCCACCAGAATGGTAGGGGCCCGTTTTGACACCGGGGAGCTGTTTTTT
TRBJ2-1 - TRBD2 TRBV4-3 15 CASSHLAGDYNEQFF TGCGCCAGCAGCCATCTAGCGGGCGACTACAATGAGCAGTTCTTC
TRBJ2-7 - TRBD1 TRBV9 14 CASSETGAGYEQYF TGTGCCAGCAGCGAGACAGGGGCCGGGTACGAGCAGTACTTC
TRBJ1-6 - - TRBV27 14 CASSYRVYNSPLHF TGTGCCAGCAGTTACAGGGTTTATAATTCACCCCTCCACTTT
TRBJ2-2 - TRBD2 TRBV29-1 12 CSVATSAGELFF TGCAGCGTCGCAACTAGCGCCGGGGAGCTGTTTTTT
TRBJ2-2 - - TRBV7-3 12 CASSPGGPELFF TGTGCCAGCAGCCCCGGGGGGCCCGAGCTGTTTTTT
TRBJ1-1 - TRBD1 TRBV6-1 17 CASSAPGGTDVNTEAFF TGTGCCAGCAGTGCCCCAGGTGGGACAGACGTGAACACTGAAGCTTTCTTT
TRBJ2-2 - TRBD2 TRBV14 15 CASSPSGGATGELFF TGTGCCAGCAGCCCTAGCGGGGGGGCGACCGGGGAGCTGTTTTTT
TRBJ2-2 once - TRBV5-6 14 CASFTMGEAGELFF TGTGCCAGCTTTACTATGGGGGAAGCCGGGGAGCTGTTTTTT
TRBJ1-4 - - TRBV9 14 CASSVGDSDEKLFF TGTGCCAGCAGCGTAGGGGACTCCGATGAAAAACTGTTTTTT
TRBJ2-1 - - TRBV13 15 CASSLDGSSYNEQFF TGTGCCAGCAGCTTAGACGGCAGCTCCTACAATGAGCAGTTCTTC
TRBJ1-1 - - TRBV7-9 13 CASSFKDNTEAFF TGTGCCAGCAGCTTTAAGGATAACACTGAAGCTTTCTTT
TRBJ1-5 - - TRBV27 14 CAINEGHSNQPQHF TGTGCCATCAACGAGGGCCATAGCAATCAGCCCCAGCATTTT
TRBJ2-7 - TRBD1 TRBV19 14 CASEDRFADYEQYF TGTGCCAGTGAGGACAGGTTCGCCGACTACGAGCAGTACTTC
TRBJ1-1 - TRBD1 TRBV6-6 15 CASSYPGQGETEAFF TGTGCCAGCAGTTACCCCGGACAGGGGGAGACTGAAGCTTTCTTT
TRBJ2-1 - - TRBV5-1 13 CASSSNLDNEQFF TGCGCCAGCAGCAGTAATCTAGACAATGAGCAGTTCTTC
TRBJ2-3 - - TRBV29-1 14 CSVKNRLSTDTQYF TGCAGCGTAAAGAACAGGTTAAGCACAGATACGCAGTATTTT